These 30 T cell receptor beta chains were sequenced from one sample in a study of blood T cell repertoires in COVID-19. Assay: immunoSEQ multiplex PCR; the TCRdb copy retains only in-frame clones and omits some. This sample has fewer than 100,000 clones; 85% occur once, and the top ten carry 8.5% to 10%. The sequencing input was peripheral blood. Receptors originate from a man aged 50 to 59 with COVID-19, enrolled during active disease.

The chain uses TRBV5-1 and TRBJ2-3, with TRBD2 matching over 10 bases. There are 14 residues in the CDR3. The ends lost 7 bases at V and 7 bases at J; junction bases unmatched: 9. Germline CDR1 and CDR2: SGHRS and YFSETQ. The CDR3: CASAEAGGPNTQYF. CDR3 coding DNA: TGCGCCAGCGCCGAAGCGGGAGGGCCCAATACGCAGTATTTT.

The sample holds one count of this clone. CDR3 bases: TGCAGCGTTGGGGACAGGGTAGACTATGGCTACACCTTC. Its protein product is CSVGDRVDYGYTF. This sequence joins TRBV29-1 and TRBJ1-2, with 9 bases fitting TRBD1. CDR1 is SQVTM, CDR2 ANQGSEA, per germline. The J segment lost 3 bases and the V segment lost 4 bases, leaving 3 bases of the junction unmatched. The CDR3 is 13 amino acids.

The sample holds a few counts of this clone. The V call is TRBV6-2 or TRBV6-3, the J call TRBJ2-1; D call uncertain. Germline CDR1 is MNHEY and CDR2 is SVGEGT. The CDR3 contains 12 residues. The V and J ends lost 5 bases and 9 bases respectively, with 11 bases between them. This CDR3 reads CASSEPLSEQFF. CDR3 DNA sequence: TGTGCCAGCAGTGAGCCTCTTAGTGAGCAGTTCTTC.

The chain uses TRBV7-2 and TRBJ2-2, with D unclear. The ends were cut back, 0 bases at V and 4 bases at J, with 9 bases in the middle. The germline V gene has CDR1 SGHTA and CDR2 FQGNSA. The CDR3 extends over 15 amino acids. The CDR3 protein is CASSLALQSTGELFF. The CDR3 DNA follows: TGTGCCAGCAGCTTAGCTTTACAGAGCACCGGGGAGCTGTTTTTT.

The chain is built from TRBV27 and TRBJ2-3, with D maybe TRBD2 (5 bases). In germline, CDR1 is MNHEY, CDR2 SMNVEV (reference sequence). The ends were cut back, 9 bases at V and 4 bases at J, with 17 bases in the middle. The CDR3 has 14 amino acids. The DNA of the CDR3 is TGTGCCAGTGGCCGGGGTGTCGGGGCAGATACGCAGTATTTT. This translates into CASGRGVGADTQYF.

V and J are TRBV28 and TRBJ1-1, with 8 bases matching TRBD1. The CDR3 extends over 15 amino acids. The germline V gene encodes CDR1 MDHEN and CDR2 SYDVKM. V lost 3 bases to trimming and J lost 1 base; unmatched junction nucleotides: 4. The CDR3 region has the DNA TGTGCCAGCAGTTTGACAGGGGTCGGGAACACTGAAGCTTTCTTT. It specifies CASSLTGVGNTEAFF.

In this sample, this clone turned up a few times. The CDR3 spells CAISGGPDREGNQPQHF. As DNA, the CDR3 is TGTGCCATCAGTGGAGGTCCGGACAGGGAAGGCAATCAGCCCCAGCATTTT. The chain carries TRBV10-3 and TRBJ1-5, with TRBD1 identical over 8 bases. The V and J ends lost 4 bases and 2 bases, in that order; junction bases with no gene match: 10. The CDR3 runs 17 residues. Germline CDR1 is ENHRY and CDR2 is SYGVKD.

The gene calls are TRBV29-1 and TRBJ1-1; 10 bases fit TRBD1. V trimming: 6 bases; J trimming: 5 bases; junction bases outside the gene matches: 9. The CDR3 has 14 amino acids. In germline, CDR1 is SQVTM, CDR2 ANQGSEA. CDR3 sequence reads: CSVDTGTGATEAFF. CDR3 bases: TGCAGCGTGGACACCGGGACAGGGGCTACTGAAGCTTTCTTT.

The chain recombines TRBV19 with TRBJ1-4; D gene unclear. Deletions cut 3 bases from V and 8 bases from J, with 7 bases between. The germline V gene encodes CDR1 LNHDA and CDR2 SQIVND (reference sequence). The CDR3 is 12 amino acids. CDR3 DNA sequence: TGTGCCAGTAGTATCGTTAGAGAAAAACTGTTTTTT. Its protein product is CASSIVREKLFF. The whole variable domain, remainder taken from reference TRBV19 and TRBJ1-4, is DGGITQSPKYLFRKEGQNVTLSCEQNLNHDAMYWYRQDPGQGLRLIYYSQIVNDFQKGDIAEGYSVSREKKESFPLTVTSAQKNPTAFYLCASSIVREKLFFGSGTQLSVL.

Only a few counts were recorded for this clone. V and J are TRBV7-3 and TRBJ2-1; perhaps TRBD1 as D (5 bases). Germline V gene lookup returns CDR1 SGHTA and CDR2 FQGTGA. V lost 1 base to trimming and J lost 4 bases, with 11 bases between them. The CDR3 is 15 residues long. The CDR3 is CASSLRGLDYNEQFF. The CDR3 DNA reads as TGTGCCAGCAGCTTAAGGGGCTTGGATTACAATGAGCAGTTCTTC.

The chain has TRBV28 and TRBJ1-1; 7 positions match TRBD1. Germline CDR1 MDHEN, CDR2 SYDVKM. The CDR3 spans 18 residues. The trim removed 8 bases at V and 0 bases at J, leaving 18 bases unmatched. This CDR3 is CASQAVQGTLMMNTEAFF. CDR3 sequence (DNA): TGTGCCAGCCAGGCCGTACAGGGGACCCTAATGATGAACACTGAAGCTTTCTTT.

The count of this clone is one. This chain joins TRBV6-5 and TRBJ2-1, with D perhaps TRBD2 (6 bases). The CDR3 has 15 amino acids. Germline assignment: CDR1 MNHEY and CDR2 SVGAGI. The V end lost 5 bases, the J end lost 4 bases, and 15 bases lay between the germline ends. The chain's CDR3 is CASSRTGARYNEQFF. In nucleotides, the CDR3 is TGTGCCAGCAGTCGAACGGGAGCGAGGTACAATGAGCAGTTCTTC.

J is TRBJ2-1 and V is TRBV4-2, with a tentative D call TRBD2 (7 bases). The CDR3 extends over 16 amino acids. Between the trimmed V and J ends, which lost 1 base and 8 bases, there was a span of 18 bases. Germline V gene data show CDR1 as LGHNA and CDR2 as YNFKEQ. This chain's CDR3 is CASSQVLRGGGDEQFF. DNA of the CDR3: TGTGCCAGCAGCCAAGTGCTCCGGGGCGGGGGCGATGAGCAGTTCTTC.

The CDR3 DNA follows: TGTGCCAGCAGCTACACGACAAACAATGAGCAGTTCTTC. This gives the protein CASSYTTNNEQFF. V and J are TRBV2 and TRBJ2-1; D gene ambiguous. The CDR3 covers 13 residues. Germline V gene lookup returns CDR1 SNHLY and CDR2 FYNNEI. The V gene lost 6 bases and the J gene lost 5 bases, with 11 bases spanning the gap.

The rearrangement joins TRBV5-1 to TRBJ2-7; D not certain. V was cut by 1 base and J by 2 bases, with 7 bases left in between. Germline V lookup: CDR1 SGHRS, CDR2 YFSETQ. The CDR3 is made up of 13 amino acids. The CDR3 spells CASSLNPAYEQYF. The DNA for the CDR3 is TGCGCCAGCAGCTTGAATCCTGCCTACGAGCAGTACTTC.

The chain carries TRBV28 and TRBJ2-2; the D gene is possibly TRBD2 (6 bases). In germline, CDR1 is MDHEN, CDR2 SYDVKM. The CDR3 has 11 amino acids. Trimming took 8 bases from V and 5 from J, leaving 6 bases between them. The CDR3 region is CASRGTGELFF. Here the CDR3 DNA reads TGTGCCAGCCGGGGGACCGGGGAGCTGTTTTTT.

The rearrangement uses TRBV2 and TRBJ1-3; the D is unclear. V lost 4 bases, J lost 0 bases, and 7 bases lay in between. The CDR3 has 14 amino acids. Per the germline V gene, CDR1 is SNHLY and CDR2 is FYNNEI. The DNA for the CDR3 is TGTGCCAGCAGTGGAGGGAACTCTGGAAACACCATATATTTT. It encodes CASSGGNSGNTIYF.

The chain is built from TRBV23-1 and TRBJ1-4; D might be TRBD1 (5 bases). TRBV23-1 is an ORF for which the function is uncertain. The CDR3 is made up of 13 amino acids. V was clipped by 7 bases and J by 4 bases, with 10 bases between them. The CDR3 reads CASTAGRNEKLFF. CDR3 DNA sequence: TGCGCCAGCACGGCAGGGCGTAATGAAAAACTGTTTTTT.

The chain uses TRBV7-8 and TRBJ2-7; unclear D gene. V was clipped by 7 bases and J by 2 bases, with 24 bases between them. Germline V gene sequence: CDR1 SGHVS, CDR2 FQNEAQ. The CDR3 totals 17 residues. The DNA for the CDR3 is TGTGCCAGCACCGAAGACCTAACCGGGTCGATAGCCTACGAGCAGTACTTC. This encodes CASTEDLTGSIAYEQYF.

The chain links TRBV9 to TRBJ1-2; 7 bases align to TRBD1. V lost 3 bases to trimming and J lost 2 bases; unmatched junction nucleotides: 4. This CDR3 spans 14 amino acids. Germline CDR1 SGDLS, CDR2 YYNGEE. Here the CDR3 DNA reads TGTGCCAGCAGCGCCCGGACAGGCAACTATGGCTACACCTTC. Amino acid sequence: CASSARTGNYGYTF.

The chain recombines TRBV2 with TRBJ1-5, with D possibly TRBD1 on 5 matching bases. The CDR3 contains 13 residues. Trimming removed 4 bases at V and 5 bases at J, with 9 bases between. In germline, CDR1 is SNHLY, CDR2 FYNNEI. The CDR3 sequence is CASSVSRDQPQHF. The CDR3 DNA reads TGTGCCAGCAGTGTTAGCAGGGATCAGCCCCAGCATTTT.

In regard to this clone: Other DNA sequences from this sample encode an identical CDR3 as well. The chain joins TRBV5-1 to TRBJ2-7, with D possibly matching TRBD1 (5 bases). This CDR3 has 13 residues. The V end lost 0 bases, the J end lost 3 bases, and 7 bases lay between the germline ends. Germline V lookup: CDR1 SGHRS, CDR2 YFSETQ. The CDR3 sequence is CASSLGRDYEQYF. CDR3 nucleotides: TGCGCCAGCAGCTTGGGCAGGGACTACGAGCAGTACTTC.

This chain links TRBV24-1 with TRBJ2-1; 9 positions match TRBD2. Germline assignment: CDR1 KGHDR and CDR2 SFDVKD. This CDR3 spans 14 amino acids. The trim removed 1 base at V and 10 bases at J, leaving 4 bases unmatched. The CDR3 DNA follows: TGTGCCACCAGTGATTTAGGCCTAGCGGGGGAGCAGTTCTTC. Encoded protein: CATSDLGLAGEQFF.

The CDR3 protein is CASSTGLAGRDTQYF. CDR3 nucleotide sequence: TGTGCCAGTTCGACGGGACTAGCGGGAAGGGATACGCAGTATTTT. This chain links TRBV9 with TRBJ2-3, with 13 bases matching TRBD2. V lost 8 bases to trimming and J lost 6 bases; unmatched junction nucleotides: 9. The length of the CDR3 is 15 residues. The germline V gene encodes CDR1 SGDLS and CDR2 YYNGEE.

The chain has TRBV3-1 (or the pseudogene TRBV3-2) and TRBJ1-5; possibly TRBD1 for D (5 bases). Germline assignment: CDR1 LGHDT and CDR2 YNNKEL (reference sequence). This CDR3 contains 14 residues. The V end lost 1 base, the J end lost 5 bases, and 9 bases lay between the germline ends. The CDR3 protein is CASSQAKGHQPQHF. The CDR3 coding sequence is TGTGCCAGCAGCCAAGCGAAGGGGCATCAGCCCCAGCATTTT.

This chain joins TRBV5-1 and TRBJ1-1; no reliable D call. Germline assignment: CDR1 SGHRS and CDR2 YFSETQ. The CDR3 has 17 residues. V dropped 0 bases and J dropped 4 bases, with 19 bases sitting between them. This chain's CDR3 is CASSLAVGGGGGTEAFF. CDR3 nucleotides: TGCGCCAGCAGCTTGGCCGTGGGAGGCGGTGGTGGCACTGAAGCTTTCTTT.

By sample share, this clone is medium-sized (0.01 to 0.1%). The CDR3 DNA is TGTGCCAGCAGTGACCATACAGGACCTAATTCACCCCTCCACTTT. It translates to CASSDHTGPNSPLHF. The chain combines TRBV6-4 with TRBJ1-6; D is possibly TRBD1 (5 bases). Germline CDR1 reads MRHNA; CDR2 reads SNTAGT. This CDR3 has 15 residues. The V end was cut by 2 bases, the J end by 6 bases, with 11 bases between.

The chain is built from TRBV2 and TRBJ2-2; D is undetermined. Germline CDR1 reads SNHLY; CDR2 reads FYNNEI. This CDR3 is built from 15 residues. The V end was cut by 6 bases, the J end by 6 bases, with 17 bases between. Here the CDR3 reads CASSLGLVISGELFF. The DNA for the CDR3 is TGTGCCAGCAGCCTAGGTCTAGTCATCTCCGGGGAGCTGTTTTTT.

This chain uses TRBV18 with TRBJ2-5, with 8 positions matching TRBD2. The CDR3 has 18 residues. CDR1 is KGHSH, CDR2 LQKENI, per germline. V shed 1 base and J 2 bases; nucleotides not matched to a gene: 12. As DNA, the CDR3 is TGTGCCAGCTCACCACTTGGCGGGAGGTGGTATGAACAAGAGACCCAGTACTTC. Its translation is CASSPLGGRWYEQETQYF.

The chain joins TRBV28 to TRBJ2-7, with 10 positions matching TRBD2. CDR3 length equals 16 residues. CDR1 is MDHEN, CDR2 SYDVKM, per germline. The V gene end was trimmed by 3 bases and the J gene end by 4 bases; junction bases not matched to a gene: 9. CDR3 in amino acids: CASSLIGLAENYEQYF. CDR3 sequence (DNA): TGTGCCAGCAGTTTGATCGGACTAGCGGAGAATTACGAGCAGTACTTC.